This entry lists 25 T cell receptor beta chains sequenced from one sample in a study of blood T cells in healthy people across ages. The authors ran a second PCR of roughly 6 to 12 cycles using a sample-barcoded 5' primer and a J-beta primer mix. TCRdb reprocessed the 5' RACE reads via MiXCR and lists one record per CDR3 protein. The repertoire holds 1.5 million to 2 million distinct CDR3 sequences, with about 49% as singletons. The sample comprised blood. These receptors were obtained from a woman in her thirties or forties in good health.

DNA for the CDR3: TGTGCCAGCAGCCCGGGACTCTCGAACCTAGAGACCCAGTACTTC. It encodes CASSPGLSNLETQYF. This chain uses TRBV14 with TRBJ2-5; the D gene is possibly TRBD2 (6 bases). CDR1 and CDR2 (germline): SGHDN, FVKESK. This CDR3 region has 15 residues. Trimming took off 4 bases at V and 4 bases at J, with 16 bases between the two ends. Drawing the rest from reference TRBV14 and TRBJ2-5, the complete variable domain is EAGVTQFPSHSVIEKGQTVTLRCDPISGHDNLYWYRRVMGKEIKFLLHFVKESKQDESGMPNNRFLAERTGGTYSTLKVQPAELEDSGVYFCASSPGLSNLETQYFGPGTRLLVL.

The CDR3 DNA sequence: TGTGCCAGCAGTATCCGGGAGCTGCAGTTCTTC. This codes for CASSIRELQFF. The chain combines TRBV6-5 with TRBJ2-1, with D perhaps matching TRBD2 (6 bases). Looked up from germline, CDR1 is MNHEY and CDR2 is SVGAGI. Trimming cost V 5 bases and J 12 bases, with 11 bases left between them. The CDR3 length is 11 residues.

A remark on this clonotype: The junction does not match germline at one end; this may be a read error. The rearrangement links TRBV7-3 to TRBJ2-4; 7 nucleotides line up with TRBD1. The CDR3 covers 17 residues. Looked up from germline, CDR1 is SGHTA and CDR2 is FQGTGA. The CDR3 loop reads CASSLGWTGLAKDIQYF. CDR3 nucleotides: TGTGCCAGCAGCTTAGGATGGACAGGCCTAGCCAAAGACATTCAGTACTTC.

There are a few counts of this clonotype. The chain links TRBV4-2 to TRBJ2-1; 7 nucleotides agree with TRBD1. Germline V gene sequence: CDR1 LGHNA, CDR2 YNFKEQ. The V and J ends lost 0 bases and 0 bases, in that order; junction bases with no gene match: 2. There are 16 residues in the CDR3. The DNA of the CDR3 is TGTGCCAGCAGCCAAGAGCCAGGGGGCTCCTACAATGAGCAGTTCTTC. Its translation: CASSQEPGGSYNEQFF.

The chain carries TRBV29-1 and TRBJ1-2; 7 bases map to TRBD1. Germline trimming cut 7 bases from V and 6 bases from J; bases unmatched to any gene: 11. This CDR3 contains 13 residues. Germline CDR1 reads SQVTM; CDR2 reads ANQGSEA. CDR3 protein: CSAQGLRGDGYTF. The CDR3 nucleotides read TGCAGCGCACAGGGGCTGAGAGGGGATGGCTACACCTTC. The entire variable domain, with the rest obtained from reference TRBV29-1 and TRBJ1-2, is as follows: SAVISQKPSRDICQRGTSLTIQCQVDSQVTMMFWYRQQPGQSLTLIATANQGSEATYESGFVIDKFPISRPNLTFSTLTVSNMSPEDSSIYLCSAQGLRGDGYTFGSGTRLTVV.

The genes are TRBV5-5 and TRBJ2-5; 7 nucleotides align to TRBD2. The trim removed 4 bases at V and 0 bases at J, leaving 9 bases unmatched. Germline V gives CDR1 SGHKS, CDR2 YYEKEE (reference sequence). The CDR3 loop spans 16 amino acids. The CDR3 DNA is TGTGCCAGCAGCACTGGGGCGGGGGTGTACCAAGAGACCCAGTACTTC. It translates to CASSTGAGVYQETQYF.

The chain joins TRBV4-3 to TRBJ1-2; weak D call: TRBD1 (6 bases). CDR3 length: 14 residues. CDR1 is LGHNA, CDR2 YSLEER, per germline. Trimming stripped 6 bases from V and 6 bases from J, with 17 bases between. The DNA of the CDR3 is TGCGCCAGCAGACCCGGACAGCTCGACCATGGCTACACCTTC. It translates to CASRPGQLDHGYTF.

The CDR3 region has the DNA TGTGCCAGCAGCTTGTGCCGGTGGGCCCGGGACTGGAGCTCTGGGGCCAACGTCCTGACTTTC. Its translation is CASSLCRWARDWSSGANVLTF. The rearrangement joins TRBV11-2 to TRBJ2-6, with D possibly TRBD2 on 6 matching bases. Germline CDR1 and CDR2: SGHAT and FQNNGV. The CDR3 spans 21 residues. Trimming took 3 bases from V and 0 from J, leaving 24 bases between them.

This clonotype was counted a few times. The chain recombines TRBV4-2 with TRBJ2-1; D gene unclear. The CDR3 extends over 13 amino acids. Germline CDR1 reads LGHNA; CDR2 reads YNFKEQ. The germline V and J ends were trimmed by 1 base and 7 bases, with 8 bases remaining between them. CDR3 loop: CASSQVNGNEQFF. In nucleotides, the CDR3 is TGTGCCAGCAGCCAAGTAAACGGGAATGAGCAGTTCTTC.

The rearrangement links TRBV19 to TRBJ2-6; TRBD1 agrees at 9 bases. J lost 0 bases, V lost 4 bases, and 7 bases had no gene match. The CDR3 is made up of 18 amino acids. Germline CDR1 and CDR2: LNHDA and SQIVND (reference sequence). The CDR3 nucleotides are TGTGCCAGTAGTAATATCGGGACAGGGAACTCTGGGGCCAACGTCCTGACTTTC. This encodes CASSNIGTGNSGANVLTF.

V usage is TRBV20-1 and J usage is TRBJ1-1; 7 bases are a match to TRBD1. The J segment lost 3 bases and the V segment lost 5 bases, leaving 6 bases of the junction unmatched. Germline V gene sequence: CDR1 DFQATT, CDR2 SNEGSKA (reference sequence). This CDR3 region has 13 residues. CDR3: CSAGGQPYTEAFF. For the CDR3, the DNA is TGCAGTGCTGGGGGACAGCCCTACACTGAAGCTTTCTTT.

The rearrangement links TRBV7-2 to TRBJ2-3; possibly TRBD2 for D (6 bases). The V end lost 1 base, the J end lost 5 bases, and 19 bases lay between the germline ends. The CDR3 has 17 residues. Germline V gene data show CDR1 as SGHTA and CDR2 as FQGNSA. CDR3: CASSLVGVRRVGDTQYF. The CDR3 DNA reads as TGTGCCAGCAGCTTAGTGGGGGTCAGGAGGGTGGGAGATACGCAGTATTTT. Full variable domain (outside the CDR3, taken from reference TRBV7-2 and TRBJ2-3): GAGVSQSPSNKVTEKGKDVELRCDPISGHTALYWYRQSLGQGLEFLIYFQGNSAPDKSGLPSDRFSAERTGGSVSTLTIQRTQQEDSAVYLCASSLVGVRRVGDTQYFGPGTRLTVL.

The chain employs TRBV15 and TRBJ2-1; 9 bases are shared with TRBD2. V was pared by 5 bases and J by 10 bases, with 24 bases of the junction left unmatched. There are 19 residues in the CDR3. Germline V gives CDR1 LNHNV, CDR2 YYDKDF (reference sequence). The CDR3 is CATSSPGQRSGGQTIEQFF. The CDR3 nucleotides are TGTGCCACCAGCTCACCGGGGCAAAGAAGCGGGGGGCAAACTATCGAGCAGTTCTTC.

This clonotype was counted only a few times. J is TRBJ2-6 and V is TRBV6-5, with D unresolved. V lost 6 bases, J lost 0 bases, and 9 bases lay in between. The CDR3 is 15 amino acids. Germline-derived CDR1 and CDR2 are MNHEY and SVGAGI. CDR3 sequence reads: CASSHHSSGANVLTF. CDR3 DNA sequence: TGTGCCAGCAGCCATCATTCCTCTGGGGCCAACGTCCTGACTTTC.

The gene calls are TRBV9 and TRBJ2-1; D call uncertain. In germline, CDR1 is SGDLS, CDR2 YYNGEE. The V end lost 1 base, the J end lost 8 bases, and 10 bases lay between the germline ends. The CDR3 loop spans 13 amino acids. The CDR3 here is CASSVSPPDEQFF. The CDR3 DNA follows: TGTGCCAGCAGCGTATCTCCCCCCGATGAGCAGTTCTTC.

This clonotype came up a few times. This chain connects TRBV28 to TRBJ1-4; 9 bases are shared with TRBD1. CDR3 length equals 14 residues. Trimming took 7 bases from V and 7 from J; bases not matched to a gene: 7. The germline gives CDR1 MDHEN, CDR2 SYDVKM. The CDR3 bases are TGTGCCAGCACCAGGGACAGGGCAATTGAAAAACTGTTTTTT. Translated, it gives CASTRDRAIEKLFF.

The rearrangement links TRBV4-1 to TRBJ1-2, with D tentatively TRBD1 (6 bases). Germline loops: CDR1 MGHRA, CDR2 YSYEKL. The CDR3 has 16 residues. Trimming took off 0 bases at V and 7 bases at J, with 18 bases between the two ends. The CDR3 coding sequence is TGCGCCAGCAGCCAAGAGCGGACAGCCACTCGAGGTGGCTACACCTTC. It encodes CASSQERTATRGGYTF.

The CDR3 reads CSVDRGGLNEQYF. The CDR3 coding sequence is TGCAGCGTTGATAGGGGGGGCCTAAATGAGCAGTACTTC. The genes are TRBV29-1 and TRBJ2-5, with D possibly being TRBD2 (7 bases). Germline CDR1 is SQVTM and CDR2 is ANQGSEA. V was clipped by 3 bases and J by 11 bases, with 19 bases between them. The CDR3 loop spans 13 amino acids. Full variable domain (missing parts from reference TRBV29-1 and TRBJ2-5): SAVISQKPSRDICQRGTSLTIQCQVDSQVTMMFWYRQQPGQSLTLIATANQGSEATYESGFVIDKFPISRPNLTFSTLTVSNMSPEDSSIYLCSVDRGGLNEQYFGPGTRLLVL.

Ten or more counts support this clonotype. The chain uses TRBV29-1 and TRBJ2-7; 8 nucleotides agree with TRBD1. Per the germline V gene, CDR1 is SQVTM and CDR2 is ANQGSEA. The CDR3 has 11 amino acids. V lost 7 bases and J lost 5; bases outside the gene matches: 4. Here the CDR3 DNA reads TGCAGCGGACGACAGGGGAACGAGCAGTACTTC. Translated, it gives CSGRQGNEQYF.

This chain links TRBV11-2 with TRBJ2-1; 7 nucleotides agree with TRBD1. The CDR3 is made up of 15 amino acids. The germline gives CDR1 SGHAT, CDR2 FQNNGV. After removal of 6 bases from V and 4 bases from J, the junction contained 9 bases not matched to a gene. The CDR3 nucleotides read TGTGCCAGCAGGCGGCCGGGACAGTATTACAATGAGCAGTTCTTC. It translates to CASRRPGQYYNEQFF.

This clonotype was detected only a few times. The gene calls are TRBV2 and TRBJ2-3; 12 bases fit TRBD2. The CDR3 loop spans 16 amino acids. Germline lookup yields CDR1 SNHLY and CDR2 FYNNEI. With 6 bases clipped from V and 2 bases from J, the junction kept 6 bases outside the gene matches. CDR3 sequence (DNA): TGTGCCAGCAGCGCCCTAGCGGGGGGGATCACAGATACGCAGTATTTT. This sequence encodes CASSALAGGITDTQYF.

J is TRBJ1-6 and V is TRBV20-1; 8 bases fit TRBD1. The V gene's germline CDR1 is DFQATT and CDR2 SNEGSKA (reference sequence). The CDR3 has 14 residues. Germline trimming cut 3 bases from V and 6 bases from J; bases unmatched to any gene: 4. The CDR3 DNA reads TGCAGTGCTAGCCCGACAGGGGTTAATTCACCCCTCCACTTT. Amino acids: CSASPTGVNSPLHF.

V and J are TRBV4-3 and TRBJ2-5; TRBD1 matches at 7 bases. This CDR3 has 16 amino acids. Germline loops: CDR1 LGHNA, CDR2 YSLEER. J gave up 5 bases and V 0 bases, and 9 bases lay outside the gene matches. The CDR3 DNA sequence: TGCGCCAGCAGCCAAGATCCCACAGGGGTAAGGGAGACCCAGTACTTC. Translation gives CASSQDPTGVRETQYF.

The V gene is TRBV4-2, the J gene TRBJ1-1, with D unresolved. The germline gives CDR1 LGHNA, CDR2 YNFKEQ. The CDR3 loop spans 14 amino acids. Trimming cost V 1 base and J 1 base, with 7 bases left between them. DNA of the CDR3: TGTGCCAGCAGCCAAGGGAAGGAGAACACTGAAGCTTTCTTT. This encodes CASSQGKENTEAFF.

CDR3 nucleotide sequence: TGTGCCAGCAGCGCGACTACGGGTCGCATTCAGTACTTC. Translating it yields CASSATTGRIQYF. The chain is built from TRBV7-9 and TRBJ2-4; a weak D match, TRBD2 (5 bases). The V end was cut by 5 bases, the J end by 9 bases, with 14 bases between. The CDR3 extends over 13 amino acids. Germline V lookup: CDR1 SEHNR, CDR2 FQNEAQ (reference sequence).